This T cell receptor beta chain is from a study of early T cells in non-severe SARS-CoV-2 infection. The CDR3 is 15 amino acids. Germline V lookup: CDR1 MNHNS, CDR2 SASEGT. Trimming removed 0 bases from V and 3 bases from J; junction bases left unmatched: 1. In TCRdb, the 5' RACE reads were re-called with MiXCR into one record per CDR3 protein. The sample records roughly 40,000 distinct CDR3 sequences, over 9% being singletons. This clonotype was observed many times. Sequencing was performed on whole blood. The TCR was taken from an adult who was a healthcare worker with PCR-confirmed SARS-CoV-2 infection or an uninfected control (not recorded which). The V gene is TRBV6-1, the J gene TRBJ2-7; the match to TRBD1 covers 11 bases. The CDR3 spells CASSEAGTGGYEQYF. DNA for the CDR3: TGTGCCAGCAGTGAAGCCGGGACAGGGGGCTACGAGCAGTACTTC.